This T cell receptor beta chain was identified during a study of blood T cell repertoires in COVID-19. V lost 5 bases and J 3 bases, leaving 10 bases between the germline ends. CDR3 length equals 14 residues. CDR1 and CDR2 from the germline V gene are KGHDR and SFDVKD. Profiling relied on immunoSEQ multiplex PCR, and the TCRdb table lists in-frame clones only, not all of them. The table records about 97,000 clones, about 89% of them present only once. The chain recombines TRBV24-1 with TRBJ1-5, with D maybe TRBD1 (6 bases). The specimen sequenced was peripheral blood. This sequence originates from a man in his fifties or sixties with acute or convalescent COVID-19. The CDR3, as DNA: TGTGCCACCAGTGCGACAGGCCCCAATCAGCCCCAGCATTTT. As protein: CATSATGPNQPQHF.